Below, 21 T cell receptor beta chains from the same sample are listed, as sequenced in a study of blood T cell repertoires in COVID-19. TCRdb's table, derived via immunoSEQ multiplex PCR, lists solely in-frame clones and lacks some. The sample has tens of thousands of clones; about three quarters are singletons. Sequences were obtained from peripheral blood. These receptors were collected from a woman older than 75 with active or convalescent COVID-19.

V and J are TRBV9 and TRBJ1-6, with D hard to call. Germline V gene lookup returns CDR1 SGDLS and CDR2 YYNGEE. CDR3 length equals 16 residues. Trimming removed 4 bases from V and 11 bases from J, with 22 bases in between. CDR3 loop: CASSPRVGDPGAPLHF. CDR3 DNA: TGTGCCAGCAGCCCCAGAGTAGGTGATCCCGGGGCACCCCTCCACTTT. Drawing the rest from reference TRBV9 and TRBJ1-6, the complete variable domain is DSGVTQTPKHLITATGQRVTLRCSPRSGDLSVYWYQQSLDQGLQFLIQYYNGEERAKGNILERFSAQQFPDLHSELNLSSLELGDSALYFCASSPRVGDPGAPLHFGNGTRLTVT.

This clone showed up just once. The rearrangement uses TRBV5-1 and TRBJ2-3; TRBD2 aligns across 16 bases. V trimming: 0 bases; J trimming: 0 bases; junction bases outside the gene matches: 4. Germline values: CDR1 SGHRS, CDR2 YFSETQ. CDR3 length: 19 amino acids. The CDR3 protein is CASSLVGTSGGVSTDTQYF. The CDR3 DNA reads as TGCGCCAGCAGCTTGGTCGGGACTAGCGGGGGGGTGAGCACAGATACGCAGTATTTT.

This chain links TRBV6-2 or TRBV6-3 with TRBJ2-7, with 13 bases identical to TRBD2. CDR3 length: 16 amino acids. Germline V CDR1 and CDR2: MNHEY, SVGEGT. Trimming cost V 6 bases and J 0 bases; bases outside gene matches: 5. The CDR3 bases are TGTGCCAGCAGCCAGACTAGCGGGGGGAGCTCCTACGAGCAGTACTTC. It codes for CASSQTSGGSSYEQYF.

In this sample, this clone turned up a few times. The gene calls are TRBV28 and TRBJ1-2; 7 positions agree with TRBD1. V trimming: 6 bases; J trimming: 2 bases; junction bases outside the gene matches: 3. The CDR3 runs to 13 residues. Per the germline V gene, CDR1 is MDHEN and CDR2 is SYDVKM. Here the CDR3 DNA reads TGTGCCAGCAGCCCGGACAGGAACTATGGCTACACCTTC. It specifies CASSPDRNYGYTF.

The chain couples TRBV7-9 to TRBJ2-1; D call uncertain. The CDR3 has 13 amino acids. Germline V gene sequence: CDR1 SEHNR, CDR2 FQNEAQ (reference sequence). V dropped 4 bases and J dropped 0 bases, with 4 bases sitting between them. The CDR3 loop reads CASSSLSYNEQFF. The CDR3 DNA reads TGTGCCAGCAGCTCTCTCTCCTACAATGAGCAGTTCTTC.

The chain links TRBV5-4 to TRBJ2-3; D unclear. V lost 0 bases to trimming and J lost 8 bases, with 10 bases between them. Germline CDR1 reads SGHNT; CDR2 reads YYREEE (reference sequence). There are 13 residues in the CDR3. The CDR3 nucleotides are TGTGCCAGCAGCTTGGTGGGTTCGGGTACGCAGTATTTT. This gives the protein CASSLVGSGTQYF. Supplemented by reference TRBV5-4 and TRBJ2-3, the full variable domain reads ETGVTQSPTHLIKTRGQQVTLRCSSQSGHNTVSWYQQALGQGPQFIFQYYREEENGRGNFPPRFSGLQFPNYSSELNVNALELDDSALYLCASSLVGSGTQYFGPGTRLTVL.

This chain links TRBV12-3 or TRBV12-4 with TRBJ1-2, with D unclear. V lost 3 bases, J lost 2 bases, and 7 bases lay in between. The CDR3 is 13 residues long. CDR3 sequence (DNA): TGTGCCAGCAGTTTTGGCAGAAACTATGGCTACACCTTC. Translation gives CASSFGRNYGYTF.

This chain joins TRBV5-4 and TRBJ2-2; the D is unclear. This CDR3 contains 15 residues. The germline gives CDR1 SGHNT, CDR2 YYREEE (reference sequence). The germline V and J ends were trimmed by 1 base and 2 bases, with 9 bases remaining between them. CDR3 DNA: TGTGCCAGCAGCTTGAAAACACCAAACACCGGGGAGCTGTTTTTT. Amino acid sequence: CASSLKTPNTGELFF.

This CDR3 is CASSLVPWTGTGNTIYF. Here the CDR3 DNA reads TGTGCCAGCAGCTTGGTCCCCTGGACAGGGACTGGAAACACCATATATTTT. The rearrangement links TRBV5-5 to TRBJ1-3; 8 bases line up with TRBD1. This CDR3 has 17 amino acids. Germline V CDR1 and CDR2: SGHKS, YYEKEE (reference sequence). The V segment lost 0 bases and the J segment 2 bases; nucleotides outside the gene matches: 7.

The CDR3 DNA reads TGTGCTACGCAGCGAGGCGGCACAGATACGCAGTATTTT. Amino acid sequence: CATQRGGTDTQYF. This chain connects TRBV19 to TRBJ2-3; D is uncertain. There are 13 residues in the CDR3. Germline CDR1 reads LNHDA; CDR2 reads SQIVND (reference sequence).

The rearrangement links TRBV6-5 to TRBJ1-1; D is uncertain. CDR1 and CDR2 from the germline V gene are MNHEY and SVGAGI. The V end lost 8 bases, the J end lost 2 bases, and 9 bases lay between the germline ends. The CDR3 is 12 residues long. CDR3 in DNA: TGTGCCAGCCGGAGGTTAAACACTGAAGCTTTCTTT. Translating it yields CASRRLNTEAFF.

This clone was found a few times. The V and J genes are TRBV19 and TRBJ1-6, with D maybe TRBD1 (6 bases). The CDR3 contains 12 residues. The ends were cut back, 8 bases at V and 9 bases at J, with 11 bases in the middle. Germline values: CDR1 LNHDA, CDR2 SQIVND (reference sequence). The CDR3 bases are TGTGCCAGTCGGCGGACAGCTTCACCCCTCCACTTT. Translating it yields CASRRTASPLHF.

The V gene is TRBV6-6, the J gene TRBJ2-4; tentative D call: TRBD1 (5 bases). Germline CDR1 reads MNHNY; CDR2 reads SVGAGI (reference sequence). V dropped 7 bases and J dropped 1 base, with 8 bases sitting between them. The CDR3 has 13 residues. The CDR3 DNA sequence: TGTGCCAGCATCCAGGGCGCCAAAAACATTCAGTACTTC. Encoded protein: CASIQGAKNIQYF.

The chain recombines TRBV7-9 with TRBJ2-7; D gene unclear. CDR3 length: 13 amino acids. The germline V and J ends were trimmed by 5 bases and 5 bases, with 13 bases remaining between them. From germline, CDR1 is SEHNR and CDR2 FQNEAQ (reference sequence). The CDR3 bases are TGTGCCAGCAGCCCCATTTTAGCCCACGAGCAGTACTTC. As protein: CASSPILAHEQYF. The full variable domain, in which reference TRBV7-9 and TRBJ2-7 provide the parts outside the CDR3, is DTGVSQNPRHKITKRGQNVTFRCDPISEHNRLYWYRQTLGQGPEFLTYFQNEAQLEKSRLLSDRFSAERPKGSFSTLEIQRTEQGDSAMYLCASSPILAHEQYFGPGTRLTVT.

This chain links TRBV19 with TRBJ1-5, with 7 bases aligning to TRBD1. CDR3 size: 15 residues. Germline loops: CDR1 LNHDA, CDR2 SQIVND (reference sequence). The ends lost 5 bases at V and 1 base at J; junction bases unmatched: 5. This CDR3 reads CASSQDRESNQPQHF. Here the CDR3 DNA reads TGTGCCAGTAGTCAAGACAGGGAAAGCAATCAGCCCCAGCATTTT.

The rearrangement uses TRBV5-1 and TRBJ2-5, with TRBD1 identical over 8 bases. This CDR3 comprises 15 residues. Germline values: CDR1 SGHRS, CDR2 YFSETQ. V lost 3 bases, J lost 5 bases, and 9 bases stayed unmatched. Written as DNA, the CDR3 is TGCGCCAGCAGCTCGGACAGGGTGTGGAGGGAGACCCAGTACTTC. It is translated as CASSSDRVWRETQYF.

This clone was counted only a few times. The rearrangement uses TRBV5-4 and TRBJ2-2, with a tentative D call TRBD1 (5 bases). With 4 bases removed from V and 6 bases from J, the gap between germline ends came to 10 bases. The CDR3 is 13 amino acids. Germline V lookup: CDR1 SGHNT, CDR2 YYREEE (reference sequence). CDR3 DNA sequence: TGTGCCAGCAGCACATCAGGGCCCGGGGAGCTGTTTTTT. Translation gives CASSTSGPGELFF.

This sequence joins TRBV4-3 and TRBJ2-2; 8 nucleotides agree with TRBD2. This CDR3 contains 17 residues. J gave up 5 bases and V 4 bases, and 12 bases lay outside the gene matches. CDR1 and CDR2 (germline): LGHNA, YSLEER. CDR3 residues: CASSLWVGGGRTGELFF. The DNA of the CDR3 is TGCGCCAGCAGCCTATGGGTGGGCGGGGGGAGGACCGGGGAGCTGTTTTTT.

As to this clone: The identical CDR3 is also encoded by other nucleotide sequences in the sample. CDR3 amino acids: CASSQVTANYGYTF. CDR3 DNA: TGCGCCAGCAGCCAAGTAACAGCCAACTATGGCTACACCTTC. The chain recombines TRBV4-1 with TRBJ1-2; D unclear. The ends were cut back, 1 base at V and 2 bases at J, with 8 bases in the middle. CDR3 length: 14 amino acids. In germline, CDR1 is MGHRA, CDR2 YSYEKL.

The rearrangement links TRBV19 to TRBJ1-1; TRBD1 matches at 12 bases. The V and J ends lost 9 bases and 1 base, in that order; junction bases with no gene match: 6. CDR1 and CDR2 (germline): LNHDA, SQIVND (reference sequence). The CDR3 runs 15 residues. The CDR3 DNA sequence: TGTGCCAGCCTCGGGACAGGGGGCGGGAACACTGAAGCTTTCTTT. Translation: CASLGTGGGNTEAFF.

The V gene is TRBV2, the J gene TRBJ2-3, with 13 bases aligning to TRBD2. The ends lost 11 bases at V and 3 bases at J; junction bases unmatched: 2. Germline V lookup: CDR1 SNHLY, CDR2 FYNNEI. The CDR3 has 13 residues. In DNA, the CDR3 is TGTGCCGGGGGACTAGCGGGGACAGATACGCAGTATTTT. It translates to CAGGLAGTDTQYF.